Sequencing of this TCR beta chain was carried out in a study of human T cells and chemical hapten exposure. Overall study context: Alopecia areata, totalis or universalis was found in mostly female patients.

The time point: patch test 1, 2 weeks after DPC sensitization. Regarding treatment: therapeutic diphenylcyclopropenone sensitization with weekly scalp DPC. In the original analysis: Samples held a median of 95,638 TCRs, range roughly 20,000–690,600. MiXCR, applied by TCRdb to the RACE reads, yields one record per CDR3 protein. The authors' filters were not applied to this entry. The data hold around 74,000 distinct CDR3 sequences, with around a third observed a single time. J was trimmed by 4 bases and V by 2 bases; bases with no gene match: 6. Germline CDR1 is MNHEY and CDR2 is SVGAGI. This CDR3 contains 15 residues. General study results and limits: Significantly greater numbers of large CDR3 similarity clusters came from expanded TCRs than from controls.

This clonotype came up a few times. Its cognate antigen is unknown. The rearrangement joins TRBV6-5 to TRBJ2-5, with TRBD1 identical over 8 bases. The sample was whole blood, taken in connection with sensitization to the hapten diphenylcyclopropenone (DPC). The TCR originated in a middle-aged man with alopecia areata. Some clones in this sample may be carry-over from other donors' samples. CDR3 bases: TGTGCCAGCAGTTACGGCTCCAGGGGGCGAGAGACCCAGTACTTC. This sequence encodes CASSYGSRGRETQYF.